This T cell receptor (beta chain) was captured by sequencing in a study of neoadjuvant anti-PD-1 for oral cavity cancer. This table comes from immunoSEQ multiplex PCR, and its TCRdb copy is limited to in-frame clones, with some not included. The sample records some 14,000 clones, 60% to 75% being singletons. The CDR3 totals 14 residues. V was cut by 2 bases and J by 8 bases, with 15 bases left in between. CDR1 is SGHDT, CDR2 YYEEEE, per germline. The chain has TRBV5-6 and TRBJ2-3, with D possibly being TRBD1 (7 bases). Material: PBMCs, obtained before nivolumab (anti-PD-1) treatment. This receptor was taken from a person aged 35-79 years with oral cavity squamous cell carcinoma. CDR3 sequence (DNA): TGTGCCAGCAGCTTAACAGGGGACTTGTTTACGCAGTATTTT. Translating it yields CASSLTGDLFTQYF.